One and the same sample provided the 25 T cell receptor beta chains below, sequenced in a study of hypomethylating agent response in myelodysplastic syndrome. Produced via immunoSEQ multiplex PCR; TCRdb's table is partial and in-frame only. The sample carries a few thousand clones, about four fifths recorded once. Material: bone marrow, obtained before or after starting hypomethylating agent treatment for myelodysplastic syndrome (not recorded which). The receptors were gathered from a human donor with myelodysplastic syndrome.

J is TRBJ1-2 and V is TRBV6-1, with 8 bases that match TRBD1. The germline V gene encodes CDR1 MNHNS and CDR2 SASEGT. V was pared by 4 bases and J by 6 bases, with 10 bases of the junction left unmatched. This CDR3 has 15 residues. The CDR3 loop is CASSGIGQGKDGYTF. CDR3 coding DNA: TGTGCCAGCAGTGGGATAGGACAGGGCAAGGATGGCTACACCTTC.

Only one count was recorded for this clone. The V gene is TRBV28, the J gene TRBJ2-7; 10 bases map to TRBD2. This CDR3 is built from 18 residues. With V trimmed by 6 bases and J by 4 bases, 18 bases remained unmatched. From germline, CDR1 is MDHEN and CDR2 SYDVKM. In nucleotides, the CDR3 is TGTGCCAGCAGACTAATGGCCCCCCTAGCGGGAGTCCTGTACGAGCAGTACTTC. It translates to CASRLMAPLAGVLYEQYF.

The V and J genes are TRBV5-1 and TRBJ1-2; 10 bases are shared with TRBD1. CDR1 and CDR2 (germline): SGHRS, YFSETQ. J lost 8 bases, V lost 3 bases, and 7 bases had no gene match. This CDR3 spans 14 amino acids. This chain's CDR3 is CASSSGTGERGYTF. The CDR3, as DNA: TGCGCCAGCAGCTCCGGGACAGGGGAGAGGGGCTACACCTTC.

V is TRBV11-2 and J is TRBJ2-1; no clear D. CDR1 and CDR2 from the germline V gene are SGHAT and FQNNGV. Trimming left V 3 bases short and J 2 bases short, with 17 bases between. CDR3 length: 17 amino acids. This CDR3 reads CASSLDPGVRPYNEQFF. Here the CDR3 DNA reads TGTGCCAGCAGCTTGGACCCAGGAGTCCGACCCTACAATGAGCAGTTCTTC. Based on the CDR3 plus reference TRBV11-2 and TRBJ2-1, the full variable domain is EAGVAQSPRYKIIEKRQSVAFWCNPISGHATLYWYQQILGQGPKLLIQFQNNGVVDDSQLPKDRFSAERLKGVDSTLKIQPAKLEDSAVYLCASSLDPGVRPYNEQFFGPGTRLTVL.

This clone has only one observation. This chain uses TRBV12-2 with TRBJ2-7; the DNA was not used to check the table's D call, TRBD2. TRBV12-2 is a pseudogene locus. The CDR3 sequence is 18 residues long. The CDR3 DNA reads as TGTGCAAGTCGCTTAGTCCTGGCCCGACTAGCGGGAACCTACGAGCAGTACTTC. Its protein is CASRLVLARLAGTYEQYF.

CDR3 in amino acids: CASSHRVTGELFF. In nucleotides, the CDR3 is TGTGCCAGCAGCCATAGAGTCACCGGGGAGCTGTTTTTT. V and J are TRBV7-9 and TRBJ2-2, with D unresolved. The germline V gene has CDR1 SEHNR and CDR2 FQNEAQ (reference sequence). V was shortened by 5 bases and J by 4 bases, with 8 bases between the two germline ends. This CDR3 is 13 amino acids long.

The chain has TRBV5-8 and TRBJ2-7, with D perhaps assigned TRBD1 or TRBD2 (7 bases each). Germline lookup yields CDR1 SGHTS and CDR2 YDEGEE. With 4 bases removed from V and 6 bases from J, the gap between germline ends came to 23 bases. The CDR3 has 16 amino acids. The CDR3 nucleotides are TGTGCCAGCAGCCTAGGGGGGGGCTCGACAGGGCCCGAGCAGTACTTC. Translating gives CASSLGGGSTGPEQYF.

DNA of the CDR3: TGTGCCAGCAGCTTAGCATCCGGGAGGCCAGCAGATACGCAGTATTTT. Translated: CASSLASGRPADTQYF. The chain combines TRBV7-9 with TRBJ2-3, with 7 bases lining up with TRBD2. Germline trimming cut 0 bases from V and 4 bases from J; bases unmatched to any gene: 7. Germline V gives CDR1 SEHNR, CDR2 FQNEAQ (reference sequence). The CDR3 is made up of 16 amino acids.

This rearrangement joins TRBV7-9 to TRBJ2-7; 7 bases fit TRBD1. CDR3 size: 15 residues. After removal of 1 base from V and 6 bases from J, the junction contained 9 bases not matched to a gene. Germline values: CDR1 SEHNR, CDR2 FQNEAQ (reference sequence). For the CDR3, the DNA is TGTGCCAGCAGCTTAGTCGGCAGGGGGACATCCGAGCAGTACTTC. Translating it yields CASSLVGRGTSEQYF. Variable domain in full (rest from reference TRBV7-9 and TRBJ2-7): DTGVSQNPRHKITKRGQNVTFRCDPISEHNRLYWYRQTLGQGPEFLTYFQNEAQLEKSRLLSDRFSAERPKGSFSTLEIQRTEQGDSAMYLCASSLVGRGTSEQYFGPGTRLTVT.

Only a few counts were recorded for this clone. The chain has TRBV27 and TRBJ2-1, with TRBD1 identical over 8 bases. CDR3 size: 15 residues. V lost 3 bases to trimming and J lost 7 bases; unmatched junction nucleotides: 8. CDR1 MNHEY and CDR2 SMNVEV come from the germline V gene (reference sequence). Written as DNA, the CDR3 is TGTGCCAGCAGTTTGTCCAGGGGGCTGTTGAATGAGCAGTTCTTC. Translated: CASSLSRGLLNEQFF.

The chain is built from TRBV9 and TRBJ1-5, with 8 bases lining up with TRBD1. The CDR3 runs to 15 residues. Germline lookup yields CDR1 SGDLS and CDR2 YYNGEE. Trimming cost V 3 bases and J 3 bases; bases outside gene matches: 5. DNA for the CDR3: TGTGCCAGCAGCGATGGACAGGGTACCAATCAGCCCCAGCATTTT. Its protein product is CASSDGQGTNQPQHF.

This sequence joins TRBV7-3 and TRBJ2-3; no clear D. CDR3 size: 12 residues. The germline V gene encodes CDR1 SGHTA and CDR2 FQGTGA. Trimming stripped 4 bases from V and 2 bases from J, with 4 bases between. This CDR3 reads CASSSNTDTQYF. CDR3 bases: TGTGCCAGCAGCTCCAACACAGATACGCAGTATTTT.

J is TRBJ1-6 and V is TRBV6-5; D remains unclear. V was shortened by 0 bases and J by 6 bases, with 9 bases between the two germline ends. The CDR3 runs 15 residues. CDR1 and CDR2 (germline): MNHEY, SVGAGI. The CDR3 coding sequence is TGTGCCAGCAGTTACTCCGCAATACCTAATTCACCCCTCCACTTT. It yields the protein CASSYSAIPNSPLHF.

This clone was detected once. The chain combines TRBV7-2 with TRBJ2-4; maybe TRBD1 (6 bases). Germline-derived CDR1 and CDR2 are SGHTA and FQGNSA. Trimming cost V 6 bases and J 9 bases, with 18 bases left between them. The CDR3 consists of 14 residues. DNA of the CDR3: TGTGCCAGCAGGGGCAGGGGCGACATCGGCATTCAGTACTTC. It is translated as CASRGRGDIGIQYF.

This chain uses TRBV11-3 with TRBJ2-5; TRBD2 matches at 7 bases. The germline CDR1 and CDR2 sequences are SGHNT and YENEEA. There are 15 residues in the CDR3. Trimming removed 1 base from V and 7 bases from J; junction bases left unmatched: 9. CDR3: CASSLGGLLKGTQYF. The CDR3, as DNA: TGTGCCAGCAGCTTAGGGGGACTACTAAAGGGGACCCAGTACTTC.

V is TRBV19 and J is TRBJ2-6; no clear D gene. Looked up from germline, CDR1 is LNHDA and CDR2 is SQIVND (reference sequence). V shed 4 bases and J shed 9 bases, with 4 bases lying between them. This CDR3 has 11 amino acids. The CDR3 coding sequence is TGTGCCAGTAGTACCTACAACGTCCTGACTTTC. It codes for CASSTYNVLTF. The full variable domain, completed using reference TRBV19 and TRBJ2-6, is DGGITQSPKYLFRKEGQNVTLSCEQNLNHDAMYWYRQDPGQGLRLIYYSQIVNDFQKGDIAEGYSVSREKKESFPLTVTSAQKNPTAFYLCASSTYNVLTFGAGSRLTVL.

As to this clone: Mismatch with germline at one junction end may stem from a read error. V and J are TRBV29-1 and TRBJ1-1; D may be TRBD1 (5 bases). This CDR3 spans 15 amino acids. Germline CDR1 and CDR2: SQVTM and ANQGSEA. In DNA form, the CDR3 reads TGCAGCGTTGAAGATTGGCAGGGTCTGAAGACTGAAGCTTTCTTT. This translates into CSVEDWQGLKTEAFF.

The CDR3 spells CASSPPTQGANVLTF. The CDR3 bases are TGTGCCAGCTCACCACCAACTCAGGGGGCCAACGTCCTGACTTTC. The rearrangement links TRBV18 to TRBJ2-6; D unclear. The CDR3 runs 15 residues. CDR1 KGHSH and CDR2 LQKENI come from the germline V gene. V lost 0 bases and J lost 4, with 7 bases in between.

CDR3 sequence reads: CSVAVDREFNEQYF. CDR3 bases: TGCAGCGTTGCGGTAGACAGGGAGTTCAACGAGCAGTACTTC. V is TRBV29-1 and J is TRBJ2-5; 7 bases match TRBD1. Judging by the DNA end, TRBJ2-7 fits better; the J call may be wrong. Germline V gene data show CDR1 as SQVTM and CDR2 as ANQGSEA. The CDR3 spans 14 residues.

This sequence joins TRBV6-1 and TRBJ1-5; D is unresolved. V lost 1 base to trimming and J lost 9 bases, with 10 bases between them. The CDR3 sequence is 13 residues long. Germline V gene sequence: CDR1 MNHNS, CDR2 SASEGT. CDR3 residues: CASSEGLVAPQHF. As DNA, the CDR3 is TGTGCCAGCAGTGAAGGACTGGTGGCGCCCCAGCATTTT.

The chain couples TRBV6-1 to TRBJ2-7, with D tentatively TRBD2 (5 bases). This CDR3 comprises 15 residues. CDR1 MNHNS and CDR2 SASEGT come from the germline V gene. V was pared by 6 bases and J by 0 bases, with 15 bases between. DNA of the CDR3: TGTGCCAGCAGCCCAAGGACTTCCTCCTCCTACGAGCAGTACTTC. Its protein product is CASSPRTSSSYEQYF.

The chain carries TRBV15 and TRBJ1-4, with TRBD1 as a possible D gene (5 bases). Per the germline V gene, CDR1 is LNHNV and CDR2 is YYDKDF (reference sequence). The CDR3 runs to 13 residues. Trimming pared 8 bases from V and 5 bases from J, leaving 12 bases between. In DNA, the CDR3 is TGTGCCACCTCTCCGGGGGACAATGAAAAACTGTTTTTT. Amino acids: CATSPGDNEKLFF.

This clone was observed a single time. This chain joins TRBV11-2 and TRBJ1-1; D ambiguous. The germline V gene has CDR1 SGHAT and CDR2 FQNNGV. The germline V and J ends were trimmed by 7 bases and 1 base, with 10 bases remaining between them. The CDR3 spans 13 residues. Written as DNA, the CDR3 is TGTGCCAGCACTTTACTTAAGAACACTGAAGCTTTCTTT. This translates into CASTLLKNTEAFF.

Only a few counts were recorded for this clone. An end of the junction differs from the germline gene, which may be a read error. V is TRBV5-1 and J is TRBJ1-2; 10 bases are shared with TRBD1. Germline CDR1 is SGHRS and CDR2 is YFSETQ. The CDR3 sequence is 14 residues long. CDR3 region: CASSSSGTGEGYTF. CDR3 nucleotides: TGTGCCAGCAGCTCCTCCGGGACAGGGGAAGGCTACACCTTC.

The J gene is TRBJ1-1, the V gene TRBV6-5, with a possible D match to TRBD1 (5 bases). Germline-derived CDR1 and CDR2 are MNHEY and SVGAGI. The CDR3 has 16 amino acids. Trimming pared 2 bases from V and 0 bases from J, leaving 13 bases between. CDR3 residues: CASSYRSGLMNTEAFF. CDR3 DNA: TGTGCCAGCAGTTACAGGTCAGGGCTTATGAACACTGAAGCTTTCTTT.